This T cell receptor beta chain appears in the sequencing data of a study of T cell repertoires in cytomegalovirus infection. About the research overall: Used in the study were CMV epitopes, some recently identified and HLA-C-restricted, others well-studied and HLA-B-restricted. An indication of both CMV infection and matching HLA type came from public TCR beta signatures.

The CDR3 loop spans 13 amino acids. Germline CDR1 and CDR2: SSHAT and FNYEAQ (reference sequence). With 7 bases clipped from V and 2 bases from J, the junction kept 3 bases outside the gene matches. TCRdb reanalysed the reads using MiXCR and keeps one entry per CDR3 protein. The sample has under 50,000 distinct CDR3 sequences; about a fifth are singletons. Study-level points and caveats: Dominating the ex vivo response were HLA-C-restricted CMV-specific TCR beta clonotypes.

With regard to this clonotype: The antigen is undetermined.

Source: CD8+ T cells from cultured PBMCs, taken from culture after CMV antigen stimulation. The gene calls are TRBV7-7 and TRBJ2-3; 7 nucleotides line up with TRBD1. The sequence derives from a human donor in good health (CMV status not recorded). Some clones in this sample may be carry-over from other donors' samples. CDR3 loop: CASTTGPTDTQYF. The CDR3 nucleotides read TGTGCCAGCACGACAGGGCCCACAGATACGCAGTATTTT.